This TCR beta chain derives from a study of cytomegalovirus exposure and HLA in healthy donors. PCR amplification relied on 60 Vbeta primers (plus 13 Jbeta primers). Clones were sequenced by immunoSEQ multiplex PCR, and TCRdb holds only the in-frame ones, with some missing. The data contain 150,000 to 200,000 clones, 65% to 85% of them seen just once; the ten biggest clones take up approximately 6.5%. The study sampled nominally healthy donors, though unrecorded immune exposures were likely. Sequencing was done on a sample of PBMCs. The TCR originated in a male donor in good health and CMV-seropositive.

The CDR3 DNA reads as TGCGCCAGCAGCTTGGTAGATCGGACTGAAGCTTTCTTT. Its protein product is CASSLVDRTEAFF. The V call is TRBV5-1, the J call TRBJ1-1; D gene ambiguous. The CDR3 consists of 13 residues. Per the germline V gene, CDR1 is SGHRS and CDR2 is YFSETQ. Trimming pared 0 bases from V and 5 bases from J, leaving 8 bases between.